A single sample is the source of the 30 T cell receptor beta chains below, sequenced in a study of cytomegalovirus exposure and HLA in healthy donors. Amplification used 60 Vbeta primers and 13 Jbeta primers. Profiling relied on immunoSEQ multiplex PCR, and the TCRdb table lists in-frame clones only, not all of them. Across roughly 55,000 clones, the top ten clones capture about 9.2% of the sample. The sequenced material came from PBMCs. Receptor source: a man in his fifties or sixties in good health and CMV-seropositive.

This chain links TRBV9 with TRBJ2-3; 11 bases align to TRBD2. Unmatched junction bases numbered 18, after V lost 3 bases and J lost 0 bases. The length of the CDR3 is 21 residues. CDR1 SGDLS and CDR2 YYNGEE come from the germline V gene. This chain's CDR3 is CASSAGPGLAAYLTSTDTQYF. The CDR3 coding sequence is TGTGCCAGCAGCGCAGGACCGGGACTAGCGGCGTATTTAACTAGCACAGATACGCAGTATTTT.

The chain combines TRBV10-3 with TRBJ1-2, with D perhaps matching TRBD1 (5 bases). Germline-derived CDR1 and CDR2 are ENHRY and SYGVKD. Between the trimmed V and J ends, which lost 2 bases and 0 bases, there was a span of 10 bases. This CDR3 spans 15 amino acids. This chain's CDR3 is CAISEARVANYGYTF. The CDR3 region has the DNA TGTGCCATCAGTGAGGCCAGGGTAGCTAACTATGGCTACACCTTC.

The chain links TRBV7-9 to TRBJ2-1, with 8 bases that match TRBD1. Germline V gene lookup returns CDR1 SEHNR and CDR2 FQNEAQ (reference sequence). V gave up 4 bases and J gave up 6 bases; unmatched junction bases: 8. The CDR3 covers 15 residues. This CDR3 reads CASSSEDREGNEQFF. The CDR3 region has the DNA TGTGCCAGCAGCTCGGAGGACAGGGAAGGCAATGAGCAGTTCTTC.

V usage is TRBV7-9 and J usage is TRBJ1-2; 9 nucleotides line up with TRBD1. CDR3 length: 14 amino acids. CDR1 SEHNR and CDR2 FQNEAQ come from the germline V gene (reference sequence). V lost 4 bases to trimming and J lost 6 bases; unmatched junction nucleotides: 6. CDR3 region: CASSSGQGNDGYTF. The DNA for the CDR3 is TGTGCCAGCAGCTCCGGACAGGGGAATGATGGCTACACCTTC.

The DNA for the CDR3 is TGCGCCAGCGCAGCCGGGATGAACACTGAAGCTTTCTTT. Its protein product is CASAAGMNTEAFF. This chain joins TRBV5-1 and TRBJ1-1; D unclear. The CDR3 has 13 residues. Deletions cut 7 bases from V and 0 bases from J, with 10 bases between. Germline assignment: CDR1 SGHRS and CDR2 YFSETQ.

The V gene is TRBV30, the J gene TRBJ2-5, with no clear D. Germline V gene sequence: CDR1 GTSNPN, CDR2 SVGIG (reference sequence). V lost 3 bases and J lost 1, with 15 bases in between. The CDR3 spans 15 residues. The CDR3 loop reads CAWSALRGGQETQYF. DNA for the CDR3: TGTGCCTGGAGCGCCCTTCGAGGTGGCCAAGAGACCCAGTACTTC.

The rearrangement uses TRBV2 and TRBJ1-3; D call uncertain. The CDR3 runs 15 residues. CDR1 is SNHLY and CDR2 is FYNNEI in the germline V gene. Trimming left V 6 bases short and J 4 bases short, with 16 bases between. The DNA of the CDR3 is TGTGCCAGCAGGGCCGGAGGTAACGAGGGAAACACCATATATTTT. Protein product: CASRAGGNEGNTIYF.

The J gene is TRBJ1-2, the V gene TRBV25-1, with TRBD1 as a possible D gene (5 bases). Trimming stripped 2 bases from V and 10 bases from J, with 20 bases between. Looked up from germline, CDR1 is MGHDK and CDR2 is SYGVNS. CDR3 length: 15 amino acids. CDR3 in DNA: TGTGCCAGCAGTGAAACGGGGGTAACTATAGATGACTACACCTTC. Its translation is CASSETGVTIDDYTF.

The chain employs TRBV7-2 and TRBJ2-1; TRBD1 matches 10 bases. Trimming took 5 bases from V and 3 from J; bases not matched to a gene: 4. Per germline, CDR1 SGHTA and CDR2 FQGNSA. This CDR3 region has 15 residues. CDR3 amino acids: CASSADRGRYNEQFF. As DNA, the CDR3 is TGTGCCAGCAGCGCCGACAGGGGGCGCTACAATGAGCAGTTCTTC. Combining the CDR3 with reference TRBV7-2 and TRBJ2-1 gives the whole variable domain GAGVSQSPSNKVTEKGKDVELRCDPISGHTALYWYRQSLGQGLEFLIYFQGNSAPDKSGLPSDRFSAERTGGSVSTLTIQRTQQEDSAVYLCASSADRGRYNEQFFGPGTRLTVL.

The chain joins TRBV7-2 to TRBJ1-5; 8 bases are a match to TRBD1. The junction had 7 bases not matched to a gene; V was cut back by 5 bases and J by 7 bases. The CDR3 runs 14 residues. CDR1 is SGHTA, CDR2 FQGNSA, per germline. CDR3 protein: CASSPGQDGQPQHF. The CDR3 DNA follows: TGTGCCAGCAGCCCGGGACAGGATGGCCAGCCCCAGCATTTT.

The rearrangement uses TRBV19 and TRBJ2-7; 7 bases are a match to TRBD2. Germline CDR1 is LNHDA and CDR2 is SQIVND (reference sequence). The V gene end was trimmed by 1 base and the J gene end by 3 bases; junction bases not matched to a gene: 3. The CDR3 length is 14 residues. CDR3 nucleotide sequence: TGTGCCAGTAGTATAGTGGCTAGCGGCTACGAGCAGTACTTC. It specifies CASSIVASGYEQYF.

CDR3 region: CASRLAVSYNEQFF. In DNA, the CDR3 is TGTGCCAGCAGACTAGCGGTCTCCTACAATGAGCAGTTCTTC. The V call is TRBV28, the J call TRBJ2-1; the match to TRBD2 covers 8 bases. Losses at the gene ends were 6 bases for V and 0 bases for J; bases not matched to a gene: 1. Germline V gene lookup returns CDR1 MDHEN and CDR2 SYDVKM. The CDR3 covers 14 residues.

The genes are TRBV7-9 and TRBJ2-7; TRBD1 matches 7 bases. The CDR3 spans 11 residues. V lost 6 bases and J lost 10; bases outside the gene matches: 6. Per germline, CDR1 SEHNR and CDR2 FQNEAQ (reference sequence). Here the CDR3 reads CASSLGQAQYF. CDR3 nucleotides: TGTGCCAGCAGTCTTGGACAGGCCCAGTACTTC.

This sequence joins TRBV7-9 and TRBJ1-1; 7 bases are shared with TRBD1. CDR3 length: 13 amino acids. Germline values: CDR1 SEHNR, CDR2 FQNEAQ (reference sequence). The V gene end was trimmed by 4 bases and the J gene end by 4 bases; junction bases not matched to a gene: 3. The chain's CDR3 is CASSSDRVTEAFF. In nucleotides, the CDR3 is TGTGCCAGCAGCTCCGACAGGGTCACTGAAGCTTTCTTT.

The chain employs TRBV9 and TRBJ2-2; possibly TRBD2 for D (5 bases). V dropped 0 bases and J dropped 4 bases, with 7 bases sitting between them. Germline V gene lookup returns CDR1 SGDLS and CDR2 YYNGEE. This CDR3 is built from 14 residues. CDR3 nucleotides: TGTGCCAGCAGCGTAGGAGGGTCCACCGGGGAGCTGTTTTTT. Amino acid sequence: CASSVGGSTGELFF. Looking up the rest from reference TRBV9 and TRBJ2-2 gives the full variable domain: DSGVTQTPKHLITATGQRVTLRCSPRSGDLSVYWYQQSLDQGLQFLIQYYNGEERAKGNILERFSAQQFPDLHSELNLSSLELGDSALYFCASSVGGSTGELFFGEGSRLTVL.

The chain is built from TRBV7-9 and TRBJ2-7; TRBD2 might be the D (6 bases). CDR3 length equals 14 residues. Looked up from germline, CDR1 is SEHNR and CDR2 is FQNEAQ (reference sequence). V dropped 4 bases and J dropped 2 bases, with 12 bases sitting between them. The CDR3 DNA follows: TGTGCCAGCAGCTCCCGGGACTGGGCCTACGAGCAGTACTTC. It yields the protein CASSSRDWAYEQYF.

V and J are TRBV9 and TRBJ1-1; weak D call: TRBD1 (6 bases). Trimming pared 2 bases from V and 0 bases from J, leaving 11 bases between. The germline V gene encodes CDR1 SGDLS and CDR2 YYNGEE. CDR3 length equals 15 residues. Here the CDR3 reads CASSVTGTMNTEAFF. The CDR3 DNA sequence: TGTGCCAGCAGCGTCACCGGGACAATGAACACTGAAGCTTTCTTT.

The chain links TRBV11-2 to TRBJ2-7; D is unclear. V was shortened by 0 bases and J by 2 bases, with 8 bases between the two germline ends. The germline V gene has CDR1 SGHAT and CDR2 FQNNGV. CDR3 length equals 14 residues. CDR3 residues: CASSLETAPYEQYF. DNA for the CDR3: TGTGCCAGCAGCTTAGAGACTGCTCCCTACGAGCAGTACTTC.

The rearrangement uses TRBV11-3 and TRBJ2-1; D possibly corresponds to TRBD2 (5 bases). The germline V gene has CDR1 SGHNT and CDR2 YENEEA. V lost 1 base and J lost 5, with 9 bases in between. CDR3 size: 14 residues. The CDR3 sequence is CASSLGPADNEQFF. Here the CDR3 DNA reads TGTGCCAGCAGCTTAGGTCCAGCGGACAATGAGCAGTTCTTC.

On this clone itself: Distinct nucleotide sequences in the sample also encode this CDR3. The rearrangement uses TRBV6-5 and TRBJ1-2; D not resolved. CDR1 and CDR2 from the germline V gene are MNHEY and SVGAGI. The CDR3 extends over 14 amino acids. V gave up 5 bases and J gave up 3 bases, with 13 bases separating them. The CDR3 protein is CASSGGRRDYGYTF. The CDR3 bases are TGTGCCAGCAGTGGAGGCAGGAGGGACTATGGCTACACCTTC.

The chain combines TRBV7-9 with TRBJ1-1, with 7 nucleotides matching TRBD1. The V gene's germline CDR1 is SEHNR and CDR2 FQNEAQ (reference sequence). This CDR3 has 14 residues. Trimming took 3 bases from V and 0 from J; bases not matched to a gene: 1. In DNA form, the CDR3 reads TGTGCCAGCAGCTTGGGACAGCTGAACACTGAAGCTTTCTTT. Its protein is CASSLGQLNTEAFF.

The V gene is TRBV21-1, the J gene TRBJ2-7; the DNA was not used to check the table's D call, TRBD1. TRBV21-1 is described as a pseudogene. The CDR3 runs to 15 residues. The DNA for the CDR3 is TGTGCCAGCAGCAGCCGACAGAGCCCCCCCTACGAGCAGTACTTC. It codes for CASSSRQSPPYEQYF.

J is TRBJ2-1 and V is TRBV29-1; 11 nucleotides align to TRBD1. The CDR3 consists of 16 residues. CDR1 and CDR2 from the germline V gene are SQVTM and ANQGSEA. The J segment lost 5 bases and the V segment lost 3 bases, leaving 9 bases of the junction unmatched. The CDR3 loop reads CSVESWDRGYDNEQFF. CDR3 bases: TGCAGCGTTGAGTCATGGGACAGGGGGTACGACAATGAGCAGTTCTTC.

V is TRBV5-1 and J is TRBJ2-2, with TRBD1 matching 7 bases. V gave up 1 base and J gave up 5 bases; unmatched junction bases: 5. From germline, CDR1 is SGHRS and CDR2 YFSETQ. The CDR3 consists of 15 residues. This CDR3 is CASSLNTGDTGELFF. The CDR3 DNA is TGCGCCAGCAGCTTGAATACAGGGGATACCGGGGAGCTGTTTTTT.

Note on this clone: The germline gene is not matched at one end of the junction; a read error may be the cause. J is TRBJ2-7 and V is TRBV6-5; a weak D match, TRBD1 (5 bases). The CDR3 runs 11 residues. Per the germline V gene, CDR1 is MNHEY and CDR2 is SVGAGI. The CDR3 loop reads CARSFTGEQYF. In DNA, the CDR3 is TGTGCCAGAAGTTTCACAGGCGAGCAGTACTTC.

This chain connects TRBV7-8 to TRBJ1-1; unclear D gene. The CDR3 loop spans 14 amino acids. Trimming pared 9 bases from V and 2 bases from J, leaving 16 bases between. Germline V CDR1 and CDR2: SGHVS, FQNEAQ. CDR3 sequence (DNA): TGTGCCAGTTGCCCCTCGAATACTAACACTGAAGCTTTCTTT. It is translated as CASCPSNTNTEAFF.

Here the CDR3 DNA reads TGTGCCAGCAGTTTGGGCAGGGCTTACGAGCAGTACTTC. This codes for CASSLGRAYEQYF. V gene TRBV28 combines with J gene TRBJ2-7, with a tentative D call TRBD1 (5 bases). V lost 3 bases and J 4 bases, leaving 10 bases between the germline ends. The CDR3 runs 13 residues. The V gene's germline CDR1 is MDHEN and CDR2 SYDVKM. Full variable domain (outside the CDR3, taken from reference TRBV28 and TRBJ2-7): DVKVTQSSRYLVKRTGEKVFLECVQDMDHENMFWYRQDPGLGLRLIYFSYDVKMKEKGDIPEGYSVSREKKERFSLILESASTNQTSMYLCASSLGRAYEQYFGPGTRLTVT.

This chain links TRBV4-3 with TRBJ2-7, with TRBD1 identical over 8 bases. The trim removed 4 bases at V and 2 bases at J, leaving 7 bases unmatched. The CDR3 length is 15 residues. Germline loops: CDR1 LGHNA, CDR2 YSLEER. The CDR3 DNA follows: TGCGCCAGCAGCCTCCAGACAGGGGAAGCCTACGAGCAGTACTTC. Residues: CASSLQTGEAYEQYF.

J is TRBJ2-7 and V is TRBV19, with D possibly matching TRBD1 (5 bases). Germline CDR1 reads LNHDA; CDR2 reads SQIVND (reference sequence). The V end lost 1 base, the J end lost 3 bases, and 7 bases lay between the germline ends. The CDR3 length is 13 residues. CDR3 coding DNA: TGTGCCAGTAGTATAGGACAGAACTACGAGCAGTACTTC. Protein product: CASSIGQNYEQYF.

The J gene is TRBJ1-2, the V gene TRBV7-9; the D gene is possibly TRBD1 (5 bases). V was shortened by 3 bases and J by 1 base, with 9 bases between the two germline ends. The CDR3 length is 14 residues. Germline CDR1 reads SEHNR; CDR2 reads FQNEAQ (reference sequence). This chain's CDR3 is CASSLGDFNYGYTF. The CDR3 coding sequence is TGTGCCAGCAGCTTGGGGGACTTTAACTATGGCTACACCTTC.